A selection of T cell receptor beta chains follows, all from one sample in a study of T cell responses to AZD1222 COVID-19 vaccine. The method was immunoSEQ multiplex PCR; TCRdb's version includes in-frame clones alone and lacks a portion of them. The table lists some 86,000 clones, 92% of them singletons. Sequencing was performed on peripheral blood, taken on day 0 of AZD1222 vaccination. The receptor set was obtained from an adult in good health. Both conserved end residues are part of each CDR3. Each record gives: J gene, V gene, D gene, clone size, CDR3 protein, CDR3 DNA. D genes are given only for firm matches. Clone sizes are given selectively: once, few, many, or a class where the clone is expanded.

>TRBJ1-2|TRBV9|-|-
CASSVNSNYGYTF
TGTGCCAGCAGCGTAAACAGCAACTATGGCTACACCTTC
>TRBJ2-4|TRBV28|-|-
CASTLGGLAKNIQYF
TGTGCCAGCACCTTGGGGGGCCTAGCCAAAAACATTCAGTACTTC
>TRBJ2-1|TRBV28|TRBD2|-
CASRVGLAGDQQFF
TGTGCCAGCAGGGTGGGACTAGCGGGGGACCAGCAGTTCTTC
>TRBJ2-1|TRBV4-1|-|-
CASSQAVLTLPEQFF
TGCGCCAGCAGCCAAGCCGTCCTCACTCTTCCTGAGCAGTTCTTC
>TRBJ2-2|TRBV2|-|-
CASSEITRAGELFF
TGTGCCAGCAGTGAAATTACGAGGGCCGGGGAGCTGTTTTTT
>TRBJ2-5|TRBV29-1|-|-
CSVSIPGTGIETQYF
TGCAGCGTATCAATCCCCGGAACAGGCATTGAGACCCAGTACTTC
>TRBJ1-1|TRBV27|-|-
CASSFGGSAEAFF
TGTGCCAGCAGTTTCGGGGGATCGGCGGAAGCTTTCTTT
>TRBJ1-6|TRBV18|TRBD1|-
CASSPPGTGDNSPLHF
TGTGCCAGCTCACCACCTGGGACAGGCGACAATTCACCCCTCCACTTT
>TRBJ1-5|TRBV18|-|-
CASSPQVVGRYNQPQHF
TGTGCCAGCTCACCACAAGTGGTGGGACGGTACAATCAGCCCCAGCATTTT
>TRBJ1-5|TRBV18|-|-
CASSHSGAVLGTQHF
TGTGCCAGCTCCCACAGCGGGGCAGTACTGGGGACCCAGCATTTT
>TRBJ2-1|TRBV6-5|TRBD2|-
CASTPDGRFVNEQFF
TGTGCCAGCACCCCTGACGGGAGGTTTGTGAATGAGCAGTTCTTC
>TRBJ1-2|TRBV5-1|-|once
CASKKDVGFYGYTF
TGCGCCAGCAAAAAGGATGTGGGTTTCTATGGCTACACCTTC
>TRBJ2-5|TRBV7-6|-|-
CASSLLRETQYF
TGTGCCAGCAGCTTACTGAGGGAGACCCAGTACTTC
>TRBJ1-4|TRBV10-3|-|-
CAISAGVSNEKLFF
TGTGCCATCAGCGCAGGGGTTAGTAATGAAAAACTGTTTTTT
>TRBJ2-1|TRBV3-1/TRBV3-2|-|-
CASSQSWDNEQFF
TGTGCCAGCAGCCAAAGCTGGGACAATGAGCAGTTCTTC
>TRBJ2-7|TRBV6-4|TRBD2|-
CASSDSRLAGAVDEQYF
TGTGCCAGCAGTGACTCGAGGCTAGCGGGAGCTGTCGACGAGCAGTACTTC
>TRBJ1-5|TRBV18|-|-
CASSGRQASNQPQHF
TGTGCCAGCTCGGGAAGACAGGCCTCCAATCAGCCCCAGCATTTT
>TRBJ2-7|TRBV10-1|TRBD2|once
CASSGGLAENYEQYF
TGCGCCAGCAGTGGGGGTCTAGCGGAGAACTACGAGCAGTACTTC
>TRBJ1-4|TRBV3-1/TRBV3-2|-|-
CASSQGPGGIGKLFF
TGTGCCAGCAGCCAAGGCCCCGGGGGCATCGGAAAACTGTTTTTT
>TRBJ2-5|TRBV28|TRBD1|-
CASLPGQGSETQYF
TGTGCCAGTCTCCCGGGACAGGGATCGGAGACCCAGTACTTC
>TRBJ2-7|TRBV3-1/TRBV3-2|TRBD1|once
CASSQPGGYEQYF
TGTGCCAGCAGCCAACCAGGGGGCTACGAGCAGTACTTC
>TRBJ1-6|TRBV5-4|TRBD1|-
CASSLGQGADSPLHF
TGTGCCAGCAGCTTGGGACAGGGGGCTGATTCACCCCTCCACTTT
>TRBJ1-1|TRBV28|-|-
CASSTNQGRLGEAFF
TGTGCCAGCAGTACAAACCAGGGAAGATTAGGTGAAGCTTTCTTT
>TRBJ2-3|TRBV4-2|TRBD2|-
CASSQSSTSGTTDTQYF
TGTGCCAGCAGCCAAAGCTCGACGAGCGGGACCACAGATACGCAGTATTTT
>TRBJ2-1|TRBV18|TRBD2|once
CASSPRLAGVYNEQFF
TGTGCCAGCTCACCGAGGCTAGCGGGAGTATACAATGAGCAGTTCTTC
>TRBJ1-1|TRBV30|-|-
CAWSRLEAFF
TGTGCCTGGAGTCGCCTCGAGGCTTTCTTT
>TRBJ2-5|TRBV5-6|-|-
CASSIKTARTQYF
TGTGCCAGCAGCATAAAGACCGCACGGACCCAGTACTTC
>TRBJ2-5|TRBV7-2|-|-
CASSLGRGLGQNLKETQYF
TGTGCCAGCAGCCTCGGGAGGGGATTGGGACAGAACCTCAAAGAGACCCAGTACTTC
>TRBJ2-3|TRBV27|-|-
CASSLHWTDTQYF
TGTGCCAGCAGTTTACATTGGACAGATACGCAGTATTTT
>TRBJ1-5|TRBV3-1/TRBV3-2|TRBD1|-
CASSGTGNQPQHF
TGTGCCAGCAGCGGGACAGGCAATCAGCCCCAGCATTTT
>TRBJ2-1|TRBV28|TRBD2|-
CASSSSGGRYNEQFF
TGTGCCAGCAGTTCTAGCGGGGGACGTTACAATGAGCAGTTCTTC
>TRBJ1-2|TRBV2|TRBD1|-
CASNGDRQTNYGYTF
TGTGCCAGCAATGGGGACAGGCAGACTAACTATGGCTACACCTTC
>TRBJ2-4|TRBV28|-|-
CASSTAGAPGKNIQYF
TGTGCCAGCAGCACAGCAGGGGCGCCTGGCAAAAACATTCAGTACTTC
>TRBJ2-3|TRBV6-5|-|-
CASSYSNSLPDTQYF
TGTGCCAGCAGTTACTCGAATAGTCTTCCAGATACGCAGTATTTT
>TRBJ2-1|TRBV7-6|TRBD2|-
CASSLVLGGRVYNEQFF
TGTGCCAGCAGCTTAGTCCTAGGCGGGAGAGTCTACAATGAGCAGTTCTTC